Listed here is a single TCR beta chain. What it recognizes is unknown. Other nucleotide sequences from this sample produce the same CDR3. Both 60 Vbeta primers and 13 Jbeta primers went into the PCR. In the original processing: In a later analysis, the count reached roughly 80 million unique TCR beta chains, with roughly 11 million shared. Profiled with immunoSEQ multiplex PCR; TCRdb holds only in-frame clones, not every one. V and J calls and clone size are copied from that table; D and trimming were computed from the DNA. The table shows approximately 300,000 clones, with about four fifths occurring only once. This sample was taken from a study of cytomegalovirus exposure and HLA in healthy donors. Study conclusions and caveats: The listing of 150 or so TCR beta chains classed them as cytomegalovirus-associated. TCR beta V- and J-gene trimming, according to a later analysis, was linked to a missense DCLRE1C variant.

V was shortened by 0 bases and J by 4 bases, with 10 bases between the two germline ends. This CDR3 spans 15 amino acids. Germline V CDR1 and CDR2: SGHTA, FQGTGA. The chain uses TRBV7-3 and TRBJ2-1; tentatively, D is TRBD1 (6 bases). The TCR was taken from a woman in her thirties or forties in good health and CMV-seropositive. Sequencing used PBMCs. The CDR3 DNA follows: TGTGCCAGCAGCTTAACCGGGACATCATACAATGAGCAGTTCTTC. It yields the protein CASSLTGTSYNEQFF.